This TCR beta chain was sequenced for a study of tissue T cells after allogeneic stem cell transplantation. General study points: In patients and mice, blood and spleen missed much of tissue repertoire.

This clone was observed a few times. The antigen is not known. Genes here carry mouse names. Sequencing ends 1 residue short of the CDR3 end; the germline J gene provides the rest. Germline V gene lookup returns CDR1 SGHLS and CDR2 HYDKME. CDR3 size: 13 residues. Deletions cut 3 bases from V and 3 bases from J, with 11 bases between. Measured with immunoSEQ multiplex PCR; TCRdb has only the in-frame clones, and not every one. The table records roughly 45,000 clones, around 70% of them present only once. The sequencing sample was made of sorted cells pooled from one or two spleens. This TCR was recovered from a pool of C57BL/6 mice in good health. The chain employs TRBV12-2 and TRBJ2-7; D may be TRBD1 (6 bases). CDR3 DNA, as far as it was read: TGTGCCAGCTCTTCGCCGGGACACTATGAACAGTAC. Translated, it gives CASSSPGHYEQY. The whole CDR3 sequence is CASSSPGHYEQYF.